This T cell receptor beta chain was obtained from a study of control samples from healthy donors and cancer patients. The V and J ends lost 4 bases and 3 bases respectively, with 13 bases between them. This CDR3 has 15 amino acids. CDR1 is LNHNV, CDR2 YYDKDF, per germline (reference sequence). Measured with immunoSEQ multiplex PCR; TCRdb has only the in-frame clones, and not every one. The sample contains roughly 100,000 clones, 91% of which appear only once. The sequenced sample was blood. The gene calls are TRBV15 and TRBJ1-5; no reliable D call. This receptor was identified in a woman aged 30 to 39 in good health. The CDR3 DNA reads as TGTGCCACCAGCACTCCACCTGGGGACAATCAGCCCCAGCATTTT. Protein product: CATSTPPGDNQPQHF.